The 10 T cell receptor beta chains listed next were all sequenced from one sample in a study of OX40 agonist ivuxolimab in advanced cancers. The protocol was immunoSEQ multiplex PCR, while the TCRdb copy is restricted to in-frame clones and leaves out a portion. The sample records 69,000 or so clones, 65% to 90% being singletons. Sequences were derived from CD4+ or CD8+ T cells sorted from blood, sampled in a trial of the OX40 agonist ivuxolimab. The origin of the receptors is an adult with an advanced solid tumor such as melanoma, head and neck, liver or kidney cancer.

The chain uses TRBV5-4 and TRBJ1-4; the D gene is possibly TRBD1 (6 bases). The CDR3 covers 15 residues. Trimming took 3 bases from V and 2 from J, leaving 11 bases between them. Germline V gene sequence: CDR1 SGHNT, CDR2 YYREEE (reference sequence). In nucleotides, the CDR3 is TGTGCCAGCAGCTACAAGGGGGGGACTAATGAAAAACTGTTTTTT. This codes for CASSYKGGTNEKLFF.

CDR3 nucleotides: TGTGCCAGCAGCGAAAACCCGGGACAGGGTGGCAACACCATATATTTT. It encodes CASSENPGQGGNTIYF. This chain connects TRBV6-6 to TRBJ1-3; 9 positions agree with TRBD1. Unmatched junction bases numbered 13, after V lost 6 bases and J lost 7 bases. CDR1 and CDR2 (germline): MNHNY, SVGAGI (reference sequence). The CDR3 sequence is 16 residues long.

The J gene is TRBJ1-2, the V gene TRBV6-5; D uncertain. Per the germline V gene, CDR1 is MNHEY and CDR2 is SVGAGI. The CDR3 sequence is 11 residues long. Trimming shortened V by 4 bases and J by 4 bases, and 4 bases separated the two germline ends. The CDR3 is CASSSAYGYTF. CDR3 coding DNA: TGTGCCAGCAGTTCAGCCTATGGCTACACCTTC.

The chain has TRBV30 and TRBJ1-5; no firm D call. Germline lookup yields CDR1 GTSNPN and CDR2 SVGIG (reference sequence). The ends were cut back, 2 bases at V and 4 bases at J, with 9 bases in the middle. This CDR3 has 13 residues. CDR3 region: CAWSRSENQPQHF. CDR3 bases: TGTGCCTGGAGTAGGTCAGAAAATCAGCCCCAGCATTTT. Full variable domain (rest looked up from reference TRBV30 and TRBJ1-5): SQTIHQWPATLVQPVGSPLSLECTVEGTSNPNLYWYRQAAGRGLQLLFYSVGIGQISSEVPQNLSASRPQDRQFILSSKKLLLSDSGFYLCAWSRSENQPQHFGDGTRLSIL.

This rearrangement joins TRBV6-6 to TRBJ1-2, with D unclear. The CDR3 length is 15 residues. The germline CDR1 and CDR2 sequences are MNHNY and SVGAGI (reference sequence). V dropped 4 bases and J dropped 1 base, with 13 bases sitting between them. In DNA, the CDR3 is TGTGCCAGCAGTTCGCCTGAGGACGGTAACTATGGCTACACCTTC. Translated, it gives CASSSPEDGNYGYTF.

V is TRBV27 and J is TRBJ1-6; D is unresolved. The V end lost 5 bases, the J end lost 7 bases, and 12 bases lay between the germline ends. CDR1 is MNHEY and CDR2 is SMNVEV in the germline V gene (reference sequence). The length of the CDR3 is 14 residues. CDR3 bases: TGTGCCAGCAGTACCCCCAGGCCAAATTCACCCCTCCACTTT. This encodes CASSTPRPNSPLHF.

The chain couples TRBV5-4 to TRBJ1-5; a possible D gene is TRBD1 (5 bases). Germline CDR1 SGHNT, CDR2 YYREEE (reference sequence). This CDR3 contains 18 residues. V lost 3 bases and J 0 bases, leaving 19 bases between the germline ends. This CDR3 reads CASSSTEAGDYSNQPQHF. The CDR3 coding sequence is TGTGCCAGCAGCTCGACAGAGGCGGGGGATTATAGCAATCAGCCCCAGCATTTT.

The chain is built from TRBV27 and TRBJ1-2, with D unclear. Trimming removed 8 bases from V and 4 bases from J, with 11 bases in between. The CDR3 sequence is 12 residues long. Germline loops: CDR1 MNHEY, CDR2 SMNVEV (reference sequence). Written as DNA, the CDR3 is TGTGCCAGCGCGCGTGTGGGCTATGGCTACACCTTC. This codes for CASARVGYGYTF.

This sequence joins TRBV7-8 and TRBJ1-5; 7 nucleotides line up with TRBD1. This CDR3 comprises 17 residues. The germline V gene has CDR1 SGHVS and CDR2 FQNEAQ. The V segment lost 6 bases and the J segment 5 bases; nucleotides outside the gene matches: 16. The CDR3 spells CASRPGQPRRDDQPQHF. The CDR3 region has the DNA TGTGCCAGCAGACCGGGACAGCCAAGGCGGGACGATCAGCCCCAGCATTTT.

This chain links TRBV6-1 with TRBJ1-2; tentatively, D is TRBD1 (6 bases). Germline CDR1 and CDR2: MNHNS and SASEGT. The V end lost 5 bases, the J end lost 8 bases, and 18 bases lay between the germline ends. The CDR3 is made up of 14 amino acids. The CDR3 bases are TGTGCCAGCAGTCACAGGGATTCGAATGTCGGCTACACCTTC. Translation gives CASSHRDSNVGYTF.